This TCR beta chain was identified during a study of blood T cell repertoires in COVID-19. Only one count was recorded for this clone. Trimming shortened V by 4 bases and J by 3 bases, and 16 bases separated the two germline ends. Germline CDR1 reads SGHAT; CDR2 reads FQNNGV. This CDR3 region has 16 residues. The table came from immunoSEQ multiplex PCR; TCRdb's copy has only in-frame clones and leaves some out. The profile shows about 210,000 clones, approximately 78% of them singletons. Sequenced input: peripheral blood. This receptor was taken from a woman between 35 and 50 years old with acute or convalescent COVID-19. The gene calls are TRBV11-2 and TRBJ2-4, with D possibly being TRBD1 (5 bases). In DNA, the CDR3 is TGTGCCAGCAGCTCACTCCGTACAGGAGTCAAAAACATTCAGTACTTC. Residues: CASSSLRTGVKNIQYF.